These 20 T cell receptor beta chains were sequenced from one sample in a study of cytotoxic CD8 clonotypes in ibrutinib-treated CLL. Here immunoSEQ multiplex PCR was the method, and the copy in TCRdb shows in-frame clones only, minus some. The data hold approximately 330,000 clones, with about 80% observed a single time. Sequences were derived from PBMCs, sampled before ibrutinib treatment. Receptors were obtained from a human donor with chronic lymphocytic leukemia.

The chain employs TRBV30 and TRBJ2-7; TRBD2 matches 9 bases. CDR3 length equals 16 residues. Unmatched junction bases numbered 8, after V lost 0 bases and J lost 2 bases. The germline CDR1 and CDR2 sequences are GTSNPN and SVGIG (reference sequence). Here the CDR3 reads CAWSVRWTSETYEQYF. CDR3 nucleotide sequence: TGTGCCTGGAGTGTACGATGGACTAGCGAAACCTACGAGCAGTACTTC. The full variable domain, in which reference TRBV30 and TRBJ2-7 provide the parts outside the CDR3, is SQTIHQWPATLVQPVGSPLSLECTVEGTSNPNLYWYRQAAGRGLQLLFYSVGIGQISSEVPQNLSASRPQDRQFILSSKKLLLSDSGFYLCAWSVRWTSETYEQYFGPGTRLTVT.

This clone was counted many times. This rearrangement joins TRBV6-4 to TRBJ2-2; D gene uncertain. CDR3 length: 12 residues. The germline V gene has CDR1 MRHNA and CDR2 SNTAGT. Trimming removed 3 bases from V and 5 bases from J, with 4 bases in between. CDR3 nucleotides: TGTGCCAGCAGTGAAGGGACCGGGGAGCTGTTTTTT. This encodes CASSEGTGELFF.

The chain links TRBV27 to TRBJ1-6, with D perhaps matching TRBD1 (5 bases). There are 19 residues in the CDR3. The V and J ends lost 1 base and 6 bases respectively, with 22 bases between them. Germline V CDR1 and CDR2: MNHEY, SMNVEV (reference sequence). CDR3 amino acids: CASSLFFRGDLIVNSPLHF. The CDR3 DNA follows: TGTGCCAGCAGTTTATTTTTTCGAGGGGACTTGATTGTTAATTCACCCCTCCACTTT.

The V and J genes are TRBV7-9 and TRBJ2-1; TRBD2 matches 13 bases. Looked up from germline, CDR1 is SEHNR and CDR2 is FQNEAQ (reference sequence). Losses at the gene ends were 0 bases for V and 5 bases for J; bases not matched to a gene: 4. There are 17 residues in the CDR3. Written as DNA, the CDR3 is TGTGCCAGCAGCTTAGCCCGACTAGCGGGAGGACACAATGAGCAGTTCTTC. This codes for CASSLARLAGGHNEQFF.

The chain uses TRBV28 and TRBJ2-6; a weak D match, TRBD1 (6 bases). The CDR3 has 15 amino acids. V was trimmed by 6 bases and J by 2 bases, leaving 11 bases between them. Germline CDR1 and CDR2: MDHEN and SYDVKM. The CDR3 region has the DNA TGTGCCAGCAGGGGGGCTTTAACTGGGGCCAACGTCCTGACTTTC. Its protein is CASRGALTGANVLTF.

The chain joins TRBV9 to TRBJ2-2; D gene unclear. Looked up from germline, CDR1 is SGDLS and CDR2 is YYNGEE. This CDR3 is 16 amino acids long. Deletions cut 7 bases from V and 2 bases from J, with 18 bases between. DNA of the CDR3: TGTGCCAGCCACCCAGGCGGAATTCTAAACACCGGGGAGCTGTTTTTT. This gives the protein CASHPGGILNTGELFF. Supplemented by reference TRBV9 and TRBJ2-2, the full variable domain reads DSGVTQTPKHLITATGQRVTLRCSPRSGDLSVYWYQQSLDQGLQFLIQYYNGEERAKGNILERFSAQQFPDLHSELNLSSLELGDSALYFCASHPGGILNTGELFFGEGSRLTVL.

This chain links TRBV6-1 with TRBJ1-5, with D tentatively TRBD1 (6 bases). Trimming took 0 bases from V and 6 from J, leaving 15 bases between them. Germline lookup yields CDR1 MNHNS and CDR2 SASEGT. The CDR3 is 16 amino acids. CDR3 in DNA: TGTGCCAGCAGTGAAGCGCCTGGGGGCTGGGGTCAGCCCCAGCATTTT. Translated: CASSEAPGGWGQPQHF.

This clone turned up a few times. This sequence joins TRBV2 and TRBJ2-2; D ambiguous. The ends were cut back, 7 bases at V and 6 bases at J, with 3 bases in the middle. The CDR3 extends over 10 amino acids. The germline V gene encodes CDR1 SNHLY and CDR2 FYNNEI. The CDR3 nucleotides read TGTGCCAGCAAATCCGGGGAGCTGTTTTTT. This gives the protein CASKSGELFF.

J is TRBJ2-1 and V is TRBV9; 8 bases match TRBD2. Per germline, CDR1 SGDLS and CDR2 YYNGEE. The CDR3 has 14 amino acids. Losses at the gene ends were 6 bases for V and 3 bases for J; bases not matched to a gene: 5. The CDR3 DNA sequence: TGTGCCAGCAAAGCGGGGGAGATCTACAATGAGCAGTTCTTC. This gives the protein CASKAGEIYNEQFF.

The CDR3 DNA reads TGTGCCAGCAGTGAATGGCAGGGTGCCAATCAGCCCCAGCATTTT. Translated, it gives CASSEWQGANQPQHF. The chain recombines TRBV6-1 with TRBJ1-5, with D possibly matching TRBD1 (5 bases). CDR3 size: 15 residues. Germline-derived CDR1 and CDR2 are MNHNS and SASEGT. V was cut by 2 bases and J by 3 bases, with 11 bases left in between.

The rearrangement joins TRBV6-5 to TRBJ1-1; D ambiguous. The CDR3 covers 12 residues. The germline gives CDR1 MNHEY, CDR2 SVGAGI. Trimming pared 0 bases from V and 8 bases from J, leaving 7 bases between. The CDR3 loop reads CASSYSGIEAFF. For the CDR3, the DNA is TGTGCCAGCAGTTACTCGGGGATCGAAGCTTTCTTT.

The J gene is TRBJ2-7, the V gene TRBV7-9; D unresolved. Germline CDR1 reads SEHNR; CDR2 reads FQNEAQ (reference sequence). V was cut by 10 bases and J by 6 bases, with 13 bases left in between. The CDR3 covers 11 residues. The CDR3 DNA is TGTGCCACCGCTCCTAGGTTCGAGCAGTACTTC. Translated, it gives CATAPRFEQYF.

The chain combines TRBV7-9 with TRBJ2-7, with D possibly TRBD1 on 6 matching bases. The germline V gene has CDR1 SEHNR and CDR2 FQNEAQ (reference sequence). V lost 6 bases and J lost 2, with 17 bases in between. The length of the CDR3 is 15 residues. This CDR3 is CASSTVGTLTYEQYF. The CDR3 nucleotides are TGTGCCAGCAGTACAGTCGGGACATTGACCTACGAGCAGTACTTC.

J is TRBJ1-2 and V is TRBV7-2; no reliable D call. Per germline, CDR1 SGHTA and CDR2 FQGNSA. Trimming left V 1 base short and J 8 bases short, with 11 bases between. CDR3 size: 13 residues. In DNA, the CDR3 is TGTGCCAGCAGCTTAGTGGATAGGGTGGGCTACACCTTC. It yields the protein CASSLVDRVGYTF.

The chain links TRBV21-1 to TRBJ2-2. TRBV21-1 is labeled a pseudogene. The CDR3 sequence is 13 residues long. CDR3 DNA: TGTGCCAGCAGTCCATCGACGACCGGGGAGCTGTTTTTT. Its protein product is CASSPSTTGELFF.

The chain employs TRBV30 and TRBJ1-2; maybe TRBD1 (5 bases). The CDR3 totals 15 residues. With 4 bases removed from V and 1 base from J, the gap between germline ends came to 16 bases. The germline gives CDR1 GTSNPN, CDR2 SVGIG (reference sequence). The CDR3: CAWNPGPGGNYGYTF. The CDR3 DNA reads TGTGCCTGGAATCCGGGACCGGGGGGTAACTATGGCTACACCTTC.

The genes are TRBV5-6 and TRBJ1-4, with D perhaps matching TRBD1 (6 bases). Per germline, CDR1 SGHDT and CDR2 YYEEEE. CDR3 length: 15 residues. Trimming removed 3 bases at V and 3 bases at J, with 12 bases between. CDR3 bases: TGTGCCAGCAGCTCCAGGGGCAGGGCTAATGAAAAACTGTTTTTT. Encoded protein: CASSSRGRANEKLFF.

The CDR3 bases are TGTGCCAGCAGCTTGGCCCTCCAGATGAACACTGAAGCTTTCTTT. Translation gives CASSLALQMNTEAFF. The rearrangement joins TRBV11-2 to TRBJ1-1; D is undetermined. V was pared by 3 bases and J by 0 bases, with 11 bases between. Germline V gene data show CDR1 as SGHAT and CDR2 as FQNNGV. CDR3 size: 15 residues. Looking up the rest from reference TRBV11-2 and TRBJ1-1 gives the full variable domain: EAGVAQSPRYKIIEKRQSVAFWCNPISGHATLYWYQQILGQGPKLLIQFQNNGVVDDSQLPKDRFSAERLKGVDSTLKIQPAKLEDSAVYLCASSLALQMNTEAFFGQGTRLTVV.

The V and J genes are TRBV5-4 and TRBJ1-1; tentative D call: TRBD1 (5 bases). The CDR3 runs to 15 residues. The V gene lost 4 bases and the J gene lost 4 bases, with 17 bases spanning the gap. In germline, CDR1 is SGHNT, CDR2 YYREEE (reference sequence). The CDR3 DNA sequence: TGTGCCAGCAGCCGGGACTCAAGGAGGGCCACTGAAGCTTTCTTT. Residues: CASSRDSRRATEAFF.

The chain has TRBV12-5 and TRBJ2-7; 9 nucleotides align to TRBD1. Germline CDR1 reads LGHNT; CDR2 reads FRNRAP. The CDR3 has 16 residues. The V and J ends lost 1 base and 4 bases, in that order; junction bases with no gene match: 8. The DNA of the CDR3 is TGTGCTAGTGGTTTGGGACAGGGGGTGGCTATGTACGAGCAGTACTTC. It is translated as CASGLGQGVAMYEQYF.